The entry below gives a single TCR beta chain sequence along with its context. No antigen is known for it. Qualities for individual bases were not recorded, and no much larger clone is one base off. Systemically healthy Caucasian individuals from Russia, approximately 39 in total and aged roughly 6 to 100 years, were included as donors. Approximately 9 milliliters of peripheral blood were collected from each donor into EDTA-treated Vacutainer tubes. PBMCs were isolated by Ficoll-Paque density-gradient centrifugation, with at least 6 million obtained per sample. Trizol reagent was used to extract total RNA from PBMCs, with at least 5.5 micrograms per sample. For every donor, an aliquot of PBMCs went through flow cytometry to measure the percentages of naive CD45RAhigh/CD27high T cells. CDR1 and CDR2, looked up from the germline V gene, are SNHLY and FYNNEI. Inclusive of the bounding cysteine and phenylalanine, the CDR3 is 15 residues long. Just CDR3 DNA is preserved here, 45 bases in frame from base 1. V lost 1 base and J lost 5 bases, and the count of bases not matched to a germline gene is 6.

The data are from a study of blood T cells in healthy people across ages (dated by TCRdb to between 2014 and 2016). Notes on the research overall: In model experiments, roughly one uniquely barcoded TCR beta cDNA molecule per two T cells was captured by template switching. The study measured age-related changes in TCR beta repertoire diversity using deep sequencing normalized with unique cDNA molecular identifiers. The donors were divided into four age groups: young (average approximately 17 years), middle-aged (approximately 39), aged (about 56) and long-lived (nearly 85). To avoid experimental bias, donors of different ages were randomly spread across the sequencing lanes. The study analyzed two additional independent replicas of 1 million unique cDNA reads from the same blood draw for two donors, one aged 18 to 29 and one aged 80 or older.

The protocol used for the library was 5' RACE. These reads were obtained on an Illumina HiSeq 2500. The second PCR ran for roughly 7 to 11 cycles and used a J-beta primer mix along with a sample-barcoded 5' primer. Each TCR beta cDNA molecule received a unique molecular identifier from a template-switch 5' adaptor carrying 12 random nucleotides. Each sample yielded at least 2.5 million CDR3-containing paired-end reads. The Mint cDNA synthesis kit, primed by a TRBC-specific oligonucleotide, was used to synthesize first-strand cDNA from all RNA. Following uracil-DNA glycosylase treatment, all cDNA underwent a first 18-cycle PCR with the universal primers M1SS and BC2_uni_R. Under the source paper's analysis protocol: For normalization, 1 million high-quality reads were randomly selected from each sample, with every read carrying a distinct molecular identifier. Reads sharing molecular identifiers were discarded rather than binned into consensus sequences. MiTCR, run with a Q25 quality threshold and the strictest error-elimination algorithm, handled CDR3 identification, clonotype clustering and error correction. A nonparametric unseen species model with Euler transformation was used to estimate lower-bound total TCR beta diversity. TCRdb reanalyzed the raw reads on its own, using fastp at Q25 for trimming and MiXCR for clone calling, and kept in-frame beta chains. Each entry merges the rows of one CDR3 protein and shows their most common DNA and genes. TCRdb, not the authors, supplied the V and J calls. Across this sample there are hundreds of thousands of distinct CDR3 sequences, with around 21% seen only once. The ten most abundant clones make up roughly 3.6% of the sample.

General conclusions and limits of the study: Estimates of total diversity from one million sequenced T cells were regarded as lower bounds and underestimates. Compared with the aged group, the long-lived group had more naive CD4+ T cells, fewer expanded clones and increased TCR diversity, suggesting age selection. Because donor CMV infection status was unknown, age-related changes in expanded clonotypes were potentially confounded. The percentage of naive T cells measured by flow cytometry correlated strongly with observed TCR beta diversity. Observed TCR beta diversity per million T cells fell roughly linearly with age, and a significant reduction was already apparent by age around 40. Bulk unsorted PBMC profiling prevented conclusive comparison of naive and antigen-experienced compartments.

The receptor was isolated from a man aged 70 or older in good health. The sequencing input was blood. The V and J segments used are TRBV2 and TRBJ1-2; TRBD1 fits 8 bases in the junction. CDR3 region: CASSEEPGGGYGYTF. In nucleotides, the sequence is TGTGCCAGCAGTGAAGAACCAGGGGGCGGATATGGCTACACCTTC.